One and the same sample provided the 10 T cell receptor beta chains below, sequenced in a study of cytomegalovirus exposure and HLA in healthy donors. The PCR had 60 Vbeta and 13 Jbeta primers. Profiling relied on immunoSEQ multiplex PCR, and the TCRdb table lists in-frame clones only, not all of them. The sample records approximately 170,000 clones, 60% to 85% being singletons. Sequencing used PBMCs. Receptors originate from a woman aged 40 to 50 in good health and CMV-seropositive.

This clone is a singleton in its sample. V gene TRBV19 combines with J gene TRBJ1-6; TRBD1 is a possible D gene (6 bases). The germline V gene encodes CDR1 LNHDA and CDR2 SQIVND (reference sequence). CDR3 length equals 15 residues. With 5 bases removed from V and 8 bases from J, the gap between germline ends came to 16 bases. This CDR3 reads CASSPDNRDYSPLHF. The CDR3 region has the DNA TGTGCCAGTAGTCCCGACAACAGGGATTATTCACCCCTCCACTTT.

This rearrangement joins TRBV6-1 to TRBJ2-7, with D unresolved. Trimming shortened V by 6 bases and J by 4 bases, and 4 bases separated the two germline ends. CDR3 size: 10 residues. Germline CDR1 MNHNS, CDR2 SASEGT. As DNA, the CDR3 is TGTGCCAGCAGGACTTACGAGCAGTACTTC. This codes for CASRTYEQYF.

This chain links TRBV6-5 with TRBJ2-7; weak D call: TRBD1 (6 bases). Trimming stripped 5 bases from V and 1 base from J, with 12 bases between. This CDR3 contains 14 residues. CDR1 MNHEY and CDR2 SVGAGI come from the germline V gene. The CDR3 loop is CASSRQVSSYEQYF. In DNA, the CDR3 is TGTGCCAGCAGTAGACAGGTCTCATCCTACGAGCAGTACTTC.

The chain links TRBV6-1 to TRBJ1-1; 10 nucleotides align to TRBD1. This CDR3 region has 15 residues. Germline CDR1 is MNHNS and CDR2 is SASEGT. Trimming at V came to 4 bases and at J to 7 bases, leaving 9 bases not matched to a gene. The CDR3 sequence: CASSGWGQGIFEAFF. CDR3 sequence (DNA): TGTGCCAGCAGTGGATGGGGACAGGGGATATTTGAAGCTTTCTTT.

The chain combines TRBV2 with TRBJ1-5, with 7 bases that match TRBD1. V trimming: 2 bases; J trimming: 6 bases; junction bases outside the gene matches: 4. CDR3 length: 14 residues. Per germline, CDR1 SNHLY and CDR2 FYNNEI. CDR3 sequence (DNA): TGTGCCAGCAGTGAATCCAGGGGGGTTCAGCCCCAGCATTTT. Translating it yields CASSESRGVQPQHF.

This clone was seen a few times. J is TRBJ2-1 and V is TRBV6-6; 7 nucleotides match TRBD1. Germline CDR1 reads MNHNY; CDR2 reads SVGAGI (reference sequence). V lost 5 bases to trimming and J lost 11 bases; unmatched junction nucleotides: 6. The CDR3 sequence is 12 residues long. CDR3 bases: TGTGCCAGCAGTAGGGGGACAGAACAGCAGTTCTTC. It translates to CASSRGTEQQFF.

The chain joins TRBV11-3 to TRBJ2-2, with D maybe TRBD2 (6 bases). This CDR3 has 13 residues. Trimming stripped 3 bases from V and 6 bases from J, with 8 bases between. Germline V CDR1 and CDR2: SGHNT, YENEEA. DNA of the CDR3: TGTGCCAGCAGCTTTTGGGGGGCCGGGGAGCTGTTTTTT. It codes for CASSFWGAGELFF.

The genes are TRBV7-3 and TRBJ1-6; perhaps TRBD1 as D (6 bases). The V end was cut by 2 bases, the J end by 7 bases, with 12 bases between. The CDR3 is 15 residues long. Looked up from germline, CDR1 is SGHTA and CDR2 is FQGTGA. CDR3 amino acids: CASSLGATGNSPLHF. Written as DNA, the CDR3 is TGTGCCAGCAGCTTAGGCGCAACAGGGAATTCACCCCTCCACTTT.

The sample holds a few counts of this clone. The V gene is TRBV11-2, the J gene TRBJ2-2, with 7 bases aligning to TRBD1. The CDR3 is 16 amino acids. With V trimmed by 4 bases and J by 6 bases, 11 bases remained unmatched. The germline V gene encodes CDR1 SGHAT and CDR2 FQNNGV. The CDR3 reads CASSSIGGQKAGELFF. The CDR3 DNA reads as TGTGCCAGCAGCTCAATAGGGGGACAGAAGGCCGGGGAGCTGTTTTTT.

V usage is TRBV5-1 and J usage is TRBJ1-2, with D unresolved. Germline CDR1 SGHRS, CDR2 YFSETQ. V was pared by 0 bases and J by 3 bases, with 6 bases between. This CDR3 contains 13 residues. CDR3 nucleotide sequence: TGCGCCAGCAGCTTGGTTGTAGACTATGGCTACACCTTC. Translating gives CASSLVVDYGYTF.